This T cell receptor beta chain was identified in a study of graft-versus-host responses after intestinal transplantation. The wider study: For approximately three years after anti-thymocyte globulin induction, all recipients took tacrolimus and steroids. Findings and limits, study-wide: Across patients carrying graft-donor T cell macrochimerism, allografts held high graft-versus-host to host-versus-graft clonal ratios. GvH clones appeared in recipient marrow, some first in ileum or blood.

Remarks on this clone: What it binds is unknown.

CDR1 MNHNS and CDR2 SASEGT come from the germline V gene. The CDR3 consists of 16 residues. The ends were cut back, 0 bases at V and 0 bases at J, with 6 bases in the middle. The table came from immunoSEQ multiplex PCR; TCRdb's copy has only in-frame clones and leaves some out. The sample includes tens of thousands of clones, roughly 94% seen only once; the top ten take 0.2% to 0.25%. This clonotype was sampled from a human donor who was the organ donor for an intestinal transplant. V is TRBV6-1 and J is TRBJ1-6; TRBD1 might be the D (5 bases). Source: unstimulated CD4+ T cells sorted from spleen or lymph node cells, taken before transplant. CDR3 amino acids: CASSEAGDSYNSPLHF. The CDR3 DNA sequence: TGTGCCAGCAGTGAAGCAGGGGACTCCTATAATTCACCCCTCCACTTT.